Below, 21 T cell receptor beta chains from the same sample are listed, as sequenced in a study of blood T cell repertoires in COVID-19. Only in-frame clones appear in the TCRdb table, and some are missing; sequencing was by immunoSEQ multiplex PCR. The data show 300,000 to 400,000 clones, 85% seen once. Sequencing used PBMCs or T cells enriched from blood (not recorded which). These receptors originate from a woman aged 25 to 39 who had been exposed to COVID-19.

The chain has TRBV4-1 and TRBJ1-1; 10 positions agree with TRBD1. CDR1 and CDR2 (germline): MGHRA, YSYEKL. The J segment lost 3 bases and the V segment lost 4 bases, leaving 8 bases of the junction unmatched. The CDR3 runs 16 residues. The CDR3 coding sequence is TGCGCCAGCAGCCGAGTCCCCGGGACAGGGGACACTGAAGCTTTCTTT. It specifies CASSRVPGTGDTEAFF.

The V call is TRBV15, the J call TRBJ1-5; perhaps TRBD1 as D (6 bases). This CDR3 spans 16 amino acids. Trimming left V 0 bases short and J 2 bases short, with 11 bases between. CDR1 is LNHNV and CDR2 is YYDKDF in the germline V gene (reference sequence). Here the CDR3 DNA reads TGTGCCACCAGCAGAGATTGGGACACCGGCAATCAGCCCCAGCATTTT. Residues: CATSRDWDTGNQPQHF. The full variable domain, its missing parts supplied by reference TRBV15 and TRBJ1-5, is DAMVIQNPRYQVTQFGKPVTLSCSQTLNHNVMYWYQQKSSQAPKLLFHYYDKDFNNEADTPDNFQSRRPNTSFCFLDIRSPGLGDTAMYLCATSRDWDTGNQPQHFGDGTRLSIL.

Ten or more counts support this clone. The gene calls are TRBV19 and TRBJ1-1; 7 bases map to TRBD1. The germline V gene has CDR1 LNHDA and CDR2 SQIVND (reference sequence). CDR3 length: 13 amino acids. With 7 bases clipped from V and 10 bases from J, the junction kept 12 bases outside the gene matches. CDR3 residues: CASNVKGGSGAFF. Written as DNA, the CDR3 is TGTGCCAGTAATGTTAAAGGGGGCTCGGGAGCTTTCTTT.

The chain employs TRBV2 and TRBJ1-1, with D possibly TRBD1 on 6 matching bases. CDR3 length: 16 amino acids. V lost 10 bases and J 1 base, leaving 22 bases between the germline ends. CDR1 is SNHLY, CDR2 FYNNEI, per germline. In DNA, the CDR3 is TGTGCCACCGGCTTGGGGGGGCGACGAAGGAACACTGAAGCTTTCTTT. It is translated as CATGLGGRRRNTEAFF.

This clone is a singleton in its sample. The gene calls are TRBV7-9 and TRBJ1-5; 10 bases are a match to TRBD1. Germline assignment: CDR1 SEHNR and CDR2 FQNEAQ (reference sequence). The CDR3 consists of 15 residues. The junction had 2 bases not matched to a gene; V was cut back by 1 base and J by 5 bases. The CDR3 sequence: CASSLGDRGHQPQHF. The CDR3 DNA reads TGTGCCAGCAGCTTAGGAGACAGGGGGCATCAGCCCCAGCATTTT.

This clone was observed a handful of times. The rearrangement links TRBV27 to TRBJ2-7, with D possibly TRBD1 on 6 matching bases. The CDR3 runs to 13 residues. The V end lost 0 bases, the J end lost 4 bases, and 7 bases lay between the germline ends. CDR1 and CDR2 (germline): MNHEY, SMNVEV (reference sequence). The CDR3 nucleotides read TGTGCCAGCAGTTTATCGGACAGATACGAGCAGTACTTC. Protein sequence: CASSLSDRYEQYF.

The rearrangement links TRBV7-9 to TRBJ2-5; D is possibly TRBD2 (7 bases). Trimming removed 2 bases at V and 0 bases at J, with 13 bases between. Germline V lookup: CDR1 SEHNR, CDR2 FQNEAQ (reference sequence). This CDR3 region has 16 residues. The CDR3 protein is CASSLLGGVDQETQYF. For the CDR3, the DNA is TGTGCCAGCAGCTTATTAGGGGGGGTAGACCAAGAGACCCAGTACTTC.

In this sample, this clone turned up once. V gene TRBV27 combines with J gene TRBJ2-1; 12 nucleotides agree with TRBD2. The V segment lost 8 bases and the J segment 0 bases; nucleotides outside the gene matches: 11. The CDR3 spans 18 residues. The germline CDR1 and CDR2 sequences are MNHEY and SMNVEV (reference sequence). The CDR3 bases are TGTGCCAGCGAGTCGCGACTAGCGGGGGCCAGCTCCTACAATGAGCAGTTCTTC. This translates into CASESRLAGASSYNEQFF.

The gene calls are TRBV11-1 and TRBJ2-7, with D uncertain. This CDR3 has 12 amino acids. V lost 3 bases and J 3 bases, leaving 6 bases between the germline ends. CDR1 SGHAT and CDR2 FQDESV come from the germline V gene (reference sequence). The CDR3 DNA follows: TGTGCCAGCAGCTTGTCGGGCTACGAGCAGTACTTC. As protein: CASSLSGYEQYF. Filled out from reference TRBV11-1 and TRBJ2-7, the complete variable domain reads EAEVAQSPRYKITEKSQAVAFWCDPISGHATLYWYRQILGQGPELLVQFQDESVVDDSQLPKDRFSAERLKGVDSTLKIQPAELGDSAMYLCASSLSGYEQYFGPGTRLTVT.

The genes are TRBV2 and TRBJ2-2; the D gene is possibly TRBD1 (5 bases). The CDR3 sequence is 15 residues long. Germline assignment: CDR1 SNHLY and CDR2 FYNNEI. Trimming shortened V by 9 bases and J by 5 bases, and 19 bases separated the two germline ends. CDR3 loop: CARGGALGPTGELFF. CDR3 DNA: TGTGCCAGGGGTGGGGCCTTAGGGCCAACCGGGGAGCTGTTTTTT.

The chain employs TRBV19 and TRBJ1-2; D possibly corresponds to TRBD1 (6 bases). Deletions cut 4 bases from V and 7 bases from J, with 13 bases between. Germline V lookup: CDR1 LNHDA, CDR2 SQIVND (reference sequence). This CDR3 contains 13 residues. CDR3 residues: CASSRGLLFGYTF. The DNA of the CDR3 is TGTGCCAGTAGTAGGGGGCTACTGTTTGGCTACACCTTC.

The chain links TRBV19 to TRBJ1-5, with D maybe TRBD1 (5 bases). V was trimmed by 7 bases and J by 3 bases, leaving 19 bases between them. Looked up from germline, CDR1 is LNHDA and CDR2 is SQIVND (reference sequence). This CDR3 has 16 amino acids. CDR3 region: CASKQGTMGSNQPQHF. The CDR3 nucleotides read TGTGCCAGTAAGCAGGGAACTATGGGTTCCAATCAGCCCCAGCATTTT.

The rearrangement links TRBV30 to TRBJ2-7; 7 bases match TRBD1. Germline CDR1 reads GTSNPN; CDR2 reads SVGIG (reference sequence). The CDR3 extends over 14 amino acids. With 2 bases clipped from V and 0 bases from J, the junction kept 4 bases outside the gene matches. CDR3 residues: CAWSKGQNSYEQYF. CDR3 sequence (DNA): TGTGCCTGGAGTAAGGGACAGAACTCCTACGAGCAGTACTTC.

V and J are TRBV9 and TRBJ1-4, with TRBD1 matching 10 bases. CDR3 length: 16 residues. Germline V lookup: CDR1 SGDLS, CDR2 YYNGEE. The junction had 5 bases not matched to a gene; V was cut back by 0 bases and J by 6 bases. CDR3 DNA sequence: TGTGCCAGCAGCGTAGATCTGGGACAGGGGTATGAAAAACTGTTTTTT. Its translation is CASSVDLGQGYEKLFF.

The V gene is TRBV9, the J gene TRBJ2-2, with 10 bases lining up with TRBD2. J lost 8 bases, V lost 0 bases, and 10 bases had no gene match. The CDR3 sequence is 17 residues long. The germline gives CDR1 SGDLS, CDR2 YYNGEE. CDR3 nucleotide sequence: TGTGCCAGCAGCGTAGCCCTCCAGCGGGGGGGACGAGGGGAGCTGTTTTTT. It is translated as CASSVALQRGGRGELFF.

The V and J genes are TRBV28 and TRBJ2-5; TRBD2 agrees at 9 bases. Looked up from germline, CDR1 is MDHEN and CDR2 is SYDVKM. The CDR3 has 15 amino acids. The trim removed 7 bases at V and 0 bases at J, leaving 6 bases unmatched. CDR3 protein: CASTRLAAYQETQYF. The CDR3 DNA is TGTGCCAGCACTAGACTAGCGGCGTACCAAGAGACCCAGTACTTC.

The J gene is TRBJ1-2, the V gene TRBV29-1, with TRBD1 identical over 8 bases. Germline lookup yields CDR1 SQVTM and CDR2 ANQGSEA. The CDR3 is made up of 14 amino acids. V lost 0 bases to trimming and J lost 6 bases; unmatched junction nucleotides: 6. CDR3 loop: CSVEDGQGYDGYTF. For the CDR3, the DNA is TGCAGCGTTGAAGATGGACAGGGTTATGATGGCTACACCTTC.

The J gene is TRBJ1-5, the V gene TRBV5-5; D is uncertain. CDR3 size: 16 residues. Trimming cost V 4 bases and J 0 bases, with 14 bases left between them. Germline V gives CDR1 SGHKS, CDR2 YYEKEE (reference sequence). The CDR3 is CASSQWGGYSNQPQHF. The DNA of the CDR3 is TGTGCCAGCAGCCAATGGGGAGGGTATAGCAATCAGCCCCAGCATTTT.

The chain joins TRBV10-3 to TRBJ2-3; D perhaps matches TRBD1 (5 bases). CDR1 and CDR2 from the germline V gene are ENHRY and SYGVKD. This CDR3 contains 13 residues. The V end was cut by 6 bases, the J end by 3 bases, with 10 bases between. The CDR3 coding sequence is TGTGCCATCAGGACCCAGGGTACAGATACGCAGTATTTT. Amino acid sequence: CAIRTQGTDTQYF.

The V and J genes are TRBV7-9 and TRBJ1-3; D not resolved. CDR1 is SEHNR and CDR2 is FQNEAQ in the germline V gene (reference sequence). The CDR3 is 15 amino acids. The germline V and J ends were trimmed by 1 base and 0 bases, with 7 bases remaining between them. CDR3 DNA sequence: TGTGCCAGCAGCTTAGGGCCCAGCTCTGGAAACACCATATATTTT. Protein sequence: CASSLGPSSGNTIYF.

V usage is TRBV4-3 and J usage is TRBJ1-4; D is perhaps TRBD1 (6 bases). V was cut by 0 bases and J by 5 bases, with 10 bases left in between. From germline, CDR1 is LGHNA and CDR2 YSLEER. CDR3 size: 15 residues. For the CDR3, the DNA is TGCGCCAGCAGCCAAGATGGACAGAGGAATGAAAAACTGTTTTTT. Translated, it gives CASSQDGQRNEKLFF.